The 8 T cell receptor beta chains given below trace back to one sample, sequenced in a study of blood T cell repertoires in COVID-19. Data came from immunoSEQ multiplex PCR; TCRdb stores just in-frame clones and leaves some out. In the table there are approximately 300,000 clones, roughly 80% of which are singletons. Sequences were obtained from peripheral blood. These receptors originate from a woman in her forties or fifties with active or convalescent COVID-19.

The chain combines TRBV5-8 with TRBJ1-2, with D perhaps matching TRBD1 (6 bases). There are 13 residues in the CDR3. V was clipped by 4 bases and J by 8 bases, with 15 bases between them. CDR1 is SGHTS and CDR2 is YDEGEE in the germline V gene. The CDR3, as DNA: TGTGCCAGCAGCACAAACAGGGTGGGCGGCTACACCTTC. Its translation: CASSTNRVGGYTF.

This sequence joins TRBV5-6 and TRBJ2-3; perhaps TRBD1 as D (6 bases). The CDR3 spans 15 residues. CDR1 is SGHDT, CDR2 YYEEEE, per germline. Trimming left V 0 bases short and J 0 bases short, with 8 bases between. As DNA, the CDR3 is TGTGCCAGCAGCTTGGCTAGGGGGAGCACAGATACGCAGTATTTT. Protein: CASSLARGSTDTQYF.

The chain uses TRBV9 and TRBJ2-5; D might be TRBD2 (5 bases). The germline gives CDR1 SGDLS, CDR2 YYNGEE. With 3 bases removed from V and 1 base from J, the gap between germline ends came to 10 bases. CDR3 size: 14 residues. Here the CDR3 reads CASSAPRAQETQYF. The DNA of the CDR3 is TGTGCCAGCAGCGCCCCGCGGGCCCAAGAGACCCAGTACTTC.

The rearrangement joins TRBV27 to TRBJ2-7; TRBD2 agrees at 8 bases. The junction had 10 bases not matched to a gene; V was cut back by 8 bases and J by 1 base. This CDR3 comprises 15 residues. Per germline, CDR1 MNHEY and CDR2 SMNVEV (reference sequence). Written as DNA, the CDR3 is TGTGCCAGCCTCTCTCGGACTAGCTTATCCTACGAGCAGTACTTC. Translation: CASLSRTSLSYEQYF.

The V and J genes are TRBV5-1 and TRBJ1-3, with D possibly being TRBD1 (6 bases). Germline assignment: CDR1 SGHRS and CDR2 YFSETQ. With 1 base removed from V and 2 bases from J, the gap between germline ends came to 16 bases. This CDR3 spans 17 amino acids. CDR3: CASSLSSYRVAGNTIYF. In nucleotides, the CDR3 is TGCGCCAGCAGCTTGAGTTCCTACAGGGTGGCTGGAAACACCATATATTTT.

This chain uses TRBV5-4 with TRBJ2-7, with TRBD1 matching over 7 bases. Per germline, CDR1 SGHNT and CDR2 YYREEE (reference sequence). The J segment lost 5 bases and the V segment lost 3 bases, leaving 5 bases of the junction unmatched. The length of the CDR3 is 13 residues. CDR3 in amino acids: CASSYGQAHEQYF. The CDR3 coding sequence is TGTGCCAGCAGCTACGGACAGGCCCACGAGCAGTACTTC.

The V and J genes are TRBV5-1 and TRBJ2-5; TRBD1 might be the D (6 bases). Germline CDR1 reads SGHRS; CDR2 reads YFSETQ. The CDR3 sequence is 15 residues long. Deletions cut 0 bases from V and 5 bases from J, with 14 bases between. CDR3 DNA: TGCGCCAGCAGCTTGGGCTATGGGGGCAGCGAGACCCAGTACTTC. It specifies CASSLGYGGSETQYF.

This rearrangement joins TRBV5-1 to TRBJ1-1; 7 nucleotides agree with TRBD1. Trimming at V came to 1 base and at J to 0 bases, leaving 6 bases not matched to a gene. Germline V gene data show CDR1 as SGHRS and CDR2 as YFSETQ. The CDR3 extends over 16 amino acids. CDR3 in DNA: TGCGCCAGCAGCTTGAAGGGGGCCGTCATGAACACTGAAGCTTTCTTT. It yields the protein CASSLKGAVMNTEAFF.